The clone carrying this T cell receptor (beta chain) came up a few times. This CDR3 region has 14 residues. The V gene's germline CDR1 is SGHNT and CDR2 YYREEE (reference sequence). V dropped 3 bases and J dropped 3; count of bases not matched to a gene: 4. This sample was included in a study of blood T cell repertoires in COVID-19. Method: immunoSEQ multiplex PCR; TCRdb's copy keeps in-frame clones and lacks some. The sample contains 70,000 or so clones, under 85% of which appear only once. Seattle's cohort entered during active infection and was followed longitudinally. This rearrangement joins TRBV5-4 to TRBJ2-7; 9 nucleotides line up with TRBD1. The source material was peripheral blood. This TCR derives from a man aged 55 to 69 with COVID-19, enrolled during active disease. The CDR3 DNA sequence: TGTGCCAGCAGCTCCCCGGGACAGGGCTACGAGCAGTACTTC. Amino acids: CASSSPGQGYEQYF.